This TCR beta chain is from a study of T cell changes during pregnancy in multiple sclerosis. This CDR3 comprises 15 residues. Deletions cut 4 bases from V and 0 bases from J, with 14 bases between. Germline CDR1 SGHRS, CDR2 YFSETQ. Here immunoSEQ multiplex PCR was the method, and the copy in TCRdb shows in-frame clones only, minus some. The table has roughly 93,000 clones, around 94% seen once. This TCR was sampled from a female donor with multiple sclerosis, enrolled in a pregnancy study. The V call is TRBV5-1, the J call TRBJ2-7; D is perhaps TRBD1 (5 bases). Source: peripheral blood, taken after pregnancy. The CDR3 nucleotides read TGCGCCAGCAGCCCCAGACAGCCTAACTCCTACGAGCAGTACTTC. Amino acid sequence: CASSPRQPNSYEQYF.